These 3 T cell receptor beta chains share one sample of origin, sequenced in a study of blood T cell repertoires in COVID-19. The assay was immunoSEQ multiplex PCR, and TCRdb's table has in-frame clones only and misses some. The sample records about 68,000 clones, about nine tenths being singletons. Input material: peripheral blood. The receptors here all came from a man younger than 45 with acute or convalescent COVID-19.

V usage is TRBV7-2 and J usage is TRBJ2-5; D is perhaps TRBD2 (5 bases). The germline CDR1 and CDR2 sequences are SGHTA and FQGNSA. The CDR3 sequence is 13 residues long. V was clipped by 10 bases and J by 5 bases, with 17 bases between them. The CDR3 DNA reads as TGTGCCACGACCCGGACTGTTCGGGAGACCCAGTACTTC. Its translation is CATTRTVRETQYF.

A note on this clone: The sample has other DNA sequences that encode this CDR3 too. This CDR3 is CASSPGLQETQYF. The CDR3 region has the DNA TGTGCCAGCTCACCGGGACTTCAAGAGACCCAGTACTTC. The V and J genes are TRBV18 and TRBJ2-5, with D maybe TRBD2 (6 bases). Trimming cost V 3 bases and J 2 bases, with 7 bases left between them. The CDR3 consists of 13 residues. CDR1 KGHSH and CDR2 LQKENI come from the germline V gene. The full variable domain, its missing parts supplied by reference TRBV18 and TRBJ2-5, is NAGVMQNPRHLVRRRGQEARLRCSPMKGHSHVYWYRQLPEEGLKFMVYLQKENIIDESGMPKERFSAEFPKEGPSILRIQQVVRGDSAAYFCASSPGLQETQYFGPGTRLLVL.

This clone was picked up one time. The chain employs TRBV5-1 and TRBJ2-3; TRBD1 might be the D (6 bases). Germline V gene sequence: CDR1 SGHRS, CDR2 YFSETQ. Trimming took 4 bases from V and 4 from J, leaving 19 bases between them. This CDR3 spans 16 amino acids. In DNA form, the CDR3 reads TGCGCCAGCAGCCCTGGGGCAGGGGTCTTTTCAGATACGCAGTATTTT. It codes for CASSPGAGVFSDTQYF.